These 18 T cell receptor beta chains were sequenced from one sample in a study of early stage breast cancer tumors. Measured with immunoSEQ multiplex PCR; TCRdb has only the in-frame clones, and not every one. The sample records about 51,000 clones, about three quarters being singletons. The material sequenced was blood. These receptors originate from a person in their forties with breast cancer.

The chain couples TRBV11-2 to TRBJ2-2, with TRBD2 matching 8 bases. The junction had 3 bases not matched to a gene; V was cut back by 2 bases and J by 7 bases. This CDR3 is built from 14 residues. Germline CDR1 reads SGHAT; CDR2 reads FQNNGV. CDR3 DNA: TGTGCCAGCAGCTTAAGCGGGAGTGGCGGGGAGCTGTTTTTT. This translates into CASSLSGSGGELFF.

The V gene is TRBV6-1, the J gene TRBJ1-1; no firm D call. The CDR3 has 15 residues. Germline V gene data show CDR1 as MNHNS and CDR2 as SASEGT. V lost 3 bases to trimming and J lost 0 bases, with 11 bases between them. CDR3 in DNA: TGTGCCAGCAGTGAGGCTCTATTCATGAACACTGAAGCTTTCTTT. Translated: CASSEALFMNTEAFF.

The V call is TRBV6-6, the J call TRBJ2-7; D remains ambiguous. The CDR3 spans 13 residues. V shed 6 bases and J shed 0 bases, with 9 bases lying between them. Germline CDR1 and CDR2: MNHNY and SVGAGI (reference sequence). The CDR3 loop is CASRGQNSYEQYF. The DNA of the CDR3 is TGTGCCAGCAGAGGGCAGAACTCCTACGAGCAGTACTTC.

The chain has TRBV5-4 and TRBJ2-1; D is uncertain. This CDR3 contains 15 residues. V lost 0 bases, J lost 1 base, and 8 bases lay in between. CDR1 and CDR2 (germline): SGHNT, YYREEE (reference sequence). The CDR3 loop is CASSLATASYNEQFF. CDR3 nucleotides: TGTGCCAGCAGCTTGGCTACTGCATCCTACAATGAGCAGTTCTTC.

The chain recombines TRBV7-2 with TRBJ2-7, with 7 nucleotides matching TRBD1. Trimming cost V 4 bases and J 3 bases; bases outside gene matches: 6. The CDR3 extends over 14 amino acids. Germline loops: CDR1 SGHTA, CDR2 FQGNSA. The CDR3 sequence is CASSWGTVLYEQYF. The CDR3 region has the DNA TGTGCCAGCAGCTGGGGGACAGTCCTCTACGAGCAGTACTTC.

The chain uses TRBV11-2 and TRBJ2-3; D remains ambiguous. The V and J ends lost 4 bases and 8 bases respectively, with 10 bases between them. Per the germline V gene, CDR1 is SGHAT and CDR2 is FQNNGV. The length of the CDR3 is 12 residues. CDR3 DNA: TGTGCCAGCAGCTCTGGACGAGTTACGCAGTATTTT. Translating it yields CASSSGRVTQYF. Variable domain in full (rest from reference TRBV11-2 and TRBJ2-3): EAGVAQSPRYKIIEKRQSVAFWCNPISGHATLYWYQQILGQGPKLLIQFQNNGVVDDSQLPKDRFSAERLKGVDSTLKIQPAKLEDSAVYLCASSSGRVTQYFGPGTRLTVL.

There are a few counts of this clone. The chain recombines TRBV6-1 with TRBJ2-7; no clear D gene. V dropped 7 bases and J dropped 3 bases, with 13 bases sitting between them. CDR3 length: 13 residues. Germline loops: CDR1 MNHNS, CDR2 SASEGT. DNA for the CDR3: TGTGCCAGCATGGGTGTGGCGTACTACGAGCAGTACTTC. Protein sequence: CASMGVAYYEQYF.

The chain is built from TRBV18 and TRBJ2-5; possibly TRBD2 for D (5 bases). Looked up from germline, CDR1 is KGHSH and CDR2 is LQKENI. The V and J ends lost 5 bases and 1 base respectively, with 20 bases between them. The CDR3 consists of 17 residues. In DNA form, the CDR3 reads TGTGCCAGCTCAGAGGTGAATCTAGGGCGGGTCCAAGAGACCCAGTACTTC. Translated, it gives CASSEVNLGRVQETQYF.

Comments on this clone: This sample also contains other DNA sequences that code for the same CDR3. CDR3 residues: CASRNGLGVYEQYF. The DNA of the CDR3 is TGTGCCAGCAGAAATGGACTGGGAGTCTACGAGCAGTACTTC. The gene calls are TRBV2 and TRBJ2-7; a possible D gene is TRBD2 (5 bases). CDR3 length: 14 residues. V lost 6 bases, J lost 3 bases, and 15 bases lay in between. Germline V gene sequence: CDR1 SNHLY, CDR2 FYNNEI.

A note on this clone: This CDR3 is also generated by other DNA sequences in the sample. The chain is built from TRBV5-1 and TRBJ2-5; no clear D. V dropped 0 bases and J dropped 5 bases, with 11 bases sitting between them. The germline V gene has CDR1 SGHRS and CDR2 YFSETQ. CDR3 length: 14 residues. CDR3 sequence: CASSLGASQETQYF. The CDR3 coding sequence is TGCGCCAGCAGCTTGGGGGCTAGTCAGGAGACCCAGTACTTC.

The sample holds a few counts of this clone. The rearrangement uses TRBV18 and TRBJ2-7; 8 nucleotides align to TRBD1. Looked up from germline, CDR1 is KGHSH and CDR2 is LQKENI. The V gene end was trimmed by 3 bases and the J gene end by 11 bases; junction bases not matched to a gene: 9. This CDR3 contains 13 residues. The CDR3 spells CASSPLGQGHEYF. The CDR3 DNA reads as TGTGCCAGCTCACCGCTCGGACAGGGTCATGAGTACTTC.

The J gene is TRBJ2-7, the V gene TRBV6-1; D not certain. Between the trimmed V and J ends, which lost 5 bases and 12 bases, there was a span of 14 bases. CDR1 MNHNS and CDR2 SASEGT come from the germline V gene. The CDR3 totals 11 residues. CDR3 sequence (DNA): TGTGCCAGCAGTCCGGGCCTCTCCTGGTACTTC. As protein: CASSPGLSWYF.

The chain's CDR3 is CASSLATGGTEAFF. Written as DNA, the CDR3 is TGCGCCAGCAGCTTGGCGACGGGGGGAACTGAAGCTTTCTTT. The rearrangement links TRBV5-1 to TRBJ1-1; TRBD1 is a possible D gene (5 bases). V lost 0 bases and J 5 bases, leaving 11 bases between the germline ends. Germline CDR1 is SGHRS and CDR2 is YFSETQ. The length of the CDR3 is 14 residues. Supplemented by reference TRBV5-1 and TRBJ1-1, the full variable domain reads KAGVTQTPRYLIKTRGQQVTLSCSPISGHRSVSWYQQTPGQGLQFLFEYFSETQRNKGNFPGRFSGRQFSNSRSEMNVSTLELGDSALYLCASSLATGGTEAFFGQGTRLTVV.

This clone was detected once. The rearrangement uses TRBV9 and TRBJ2-7; the D is unclear. CDR3 length: 13 amino acids. V dropped 1 base and J dropped 6 bases, with 11 bases sitting between them. Per the germline V gene, CDR1 is SGDLS and CDR2 is YYNGEE. CDR3 protein: CASSVSPTSEQYF. CDR3 sequence (DNA): TGTGCCAGCAGCGTATCCCCTACAAGCGAGCAGTACTTC.

V gene TRBV5-1 combines with J gene TRBJ2-5; the D gene is possibly TRBD1 (6 bases). Looked up from germline, CDR1 is SGHRS and CDR2 is YFSETQ. CDR3 length: 14 residues. Trimming pared 1 base from V and 2 bases from J, leaving 9 bases between. The CDR3 loop reads CASSLIGQQETQYF. CDR3 DNA: TGCGCCAGCAGCTTGATAGGACAGCAAGAGACCCAGTACTTC.

This chain uses TRBV6-1 with TRBJ1-1; a possible D gene is TRBD1 (5 bases). The CDR3 is 14 amino acids. The germline V gene has CDR1 MNHNS and CDR2 SASEGT. V lost 7 bases and J 4 bases, leaving 16 bases between the germline ends. This CDR3 is CASTPVAGSTEAFF. The CDR3 DNA reads as TGTGCCAGCACCCCGGTTGCAGGGAGCACTGAAGCTTTCTTT.

The V gene is TRBV2, the J gene TRBJ2-3; 10 nucleotides match TRBD2. The V gene's germline CDR1 is SNHLY and CDR2 FYNNEI. V shed 8 bases and J 0 bases; nucleotides not matched to a gene: 11. The CDR3 spans 17 residues. This chain's CDR3 is CASHLPSGRSSTDTQYF. CDR3 sequence (DNA): TGTGCCAGCCATCTTCCTAGCGGGAGATCTAGCACAGATACGCAGTATTTT.

This clone was recorded only once. The genes are TRBV4-1 and TRBJ2-2, with 12 bases that match TRBD2. Germline CDR1 MGHRA, CDR2 YSYEKL. The V and J ends lost 3 bases and 1 base, in that order; junction bases with no gene match: 12. The CDR3 contains 20 residues. The CDR3 region has the DNA TGCGCCAGCAGCCAGCCACGACTAGCGGGAGAGATAGTGAACACCGGGGAGCTGTTTTTT. It is translated as CASSQPRLAGEIVNTGELFF.